This T cell receptor beta chain appears in the sequencing data of a study of T-cell memory formation after mild COVID-19. Whole-study context: The study found TCR clusters largely donor specific. Findings and caveats of the study: Chiefly within CM and EM were the contracting CD4+ clones; CD8+ ones were within EMRA. Clones that contracted from day 15 to 85 had balanced CD4/CD8; later expanders were CD4+ biased.

For this clonotype: The antigen is undetermined.

Using its own MiXCR run on the 5' RACE reads, TCRdb lists one record per CDR3 protein. The sample contains around 300,000 distinct CDR3 sequences, roughly 13% of which appear only once. The sequence came from a young man who had mild COVID-19 (a few samples of this study predate the infection). Cell type and time point are not known. The sample consisted of PBMCs or a T cell subset sorted from them (not recorded which).

The CDR3 sequence is CASSQARNYGYTF. The DNA of the CDR3 is TGTGCCAGCAGCCAAGCGCGAAACTATGGCTACACCTTC. The V and J genes are TRBV14 and TRBJ1-2; D not certain. This CDR3 has 13 residues. V was cut by 1 base and J by 2 bases, with 5 bases left in between. Germline CDR1 reads SGHDN; CDR2 reads FVKESK. Based on the CDR3 plus reference TRBV14 and TRBJ1-2, the full variable domain is EAGVTQFPSHSVIEKGQTVTLRCDPISGHDNLYWYRRVMGKEIKFLLHFVKESKQDESGMPNNRFLAERTGGTYSTLKVQPAELEDSGVYFCASSQARNYGYTFGSGTRLTVV.